The clone carrying this TCR beta chain showed up just a few times. Its antigen is not known. The source of the sample is a study of cytomegalovirus exposure and HLA in healthy donors. Study results and limitations: The study flagged 150 to 200 TCR beta chains as cytomegalovirus-associated. Sequencing likely generated an artifact that appeared as a cluster of highly shared sequence variants. In a later analysis, approximately 18,000 TCR beta sequences were associated with HLA alleles at 0.05 false discovery rate.

The germline V and J ends were trimmed by 1 base and 0 bases, with 10 bases remaining between them. The CDR3 is made up of 15 amino acids. In germline, CDR1 is SGHTA, CDR2 FQGNSA. 60 Vbeta and 13 Jbeta primers were used in PCR. The data were produced by immunoSEQ multiplex PCR, yet TCRdb's version contains in-frame clones alone and is incomplete. The profile shows about 120,000 clones, roughly 77% of them singletons. The donors (healthy individuals) were bone marrow donors. The sequencing input was PBMCs. The chain links TRBV7-2 to TRBJ2-7; tentatively, D is TRBD2 (5 bases). This receptor was identified in a man aged 40-55 years in good health and CMV-seronegative. CDR3 loop: CASSLGTSYSYEQYF. The CDR3 DNA reads as TGTGCCAGCAGCTTAGGGACTTCCTACTCCTACGAGCAGTACTTC.